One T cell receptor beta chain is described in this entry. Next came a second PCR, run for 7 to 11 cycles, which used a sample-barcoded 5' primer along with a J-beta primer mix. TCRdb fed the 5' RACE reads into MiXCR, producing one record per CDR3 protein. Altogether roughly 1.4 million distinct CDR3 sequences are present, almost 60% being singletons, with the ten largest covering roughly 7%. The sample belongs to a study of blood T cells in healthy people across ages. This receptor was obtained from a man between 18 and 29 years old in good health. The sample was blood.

Here the CDR3 reads CASSPWEGAETQYF. The CDR3 region has the DNA TGCGCCAGCAGCCCCTGGGAGGGAGCCGAGACCCAGTACTTC. This chain connects TRBV5-1 to TRBJ2-5, with 7 bases matching TRBD2. The CDR3 runs 14 residues. V shed 4 bases and J 5 bases; nucleotides not matched to a gene: 8. CDR1 and CDR2 from the germline V gene are SGHRS and YFSETQ. The full variable domain, its missing parts supplied by reference TRBV5-1 and TRBJ2-5, is KAGVTQTPRYLIKTRGQQVTLSCSPISGHRSVSWYQQTPGQGLQFLFEYFSETQRNKGNFPGRFSGRQFSNSRSEMNVSTLELGDSALYLCASSPWEGAETQYFGPGTRLLVL.